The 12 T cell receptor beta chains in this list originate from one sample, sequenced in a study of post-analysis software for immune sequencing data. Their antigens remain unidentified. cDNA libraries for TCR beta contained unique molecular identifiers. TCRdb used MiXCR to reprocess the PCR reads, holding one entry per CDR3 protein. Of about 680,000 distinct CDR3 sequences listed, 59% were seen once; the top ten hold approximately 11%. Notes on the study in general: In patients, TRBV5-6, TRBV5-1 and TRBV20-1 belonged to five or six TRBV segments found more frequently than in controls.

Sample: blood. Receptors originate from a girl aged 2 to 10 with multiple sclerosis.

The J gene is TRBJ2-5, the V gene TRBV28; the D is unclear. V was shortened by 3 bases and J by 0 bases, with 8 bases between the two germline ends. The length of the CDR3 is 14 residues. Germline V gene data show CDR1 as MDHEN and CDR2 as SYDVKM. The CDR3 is CASSFSLYQETQYF. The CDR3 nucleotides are TGTGCCAGCAGTTTTAGTCTGTACCAAGAGACCCAGTACTTC.

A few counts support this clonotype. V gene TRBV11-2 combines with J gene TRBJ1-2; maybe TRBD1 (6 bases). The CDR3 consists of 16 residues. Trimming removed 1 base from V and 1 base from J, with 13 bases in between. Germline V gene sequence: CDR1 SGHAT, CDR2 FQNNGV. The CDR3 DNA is TGTGCCAGCAGCTTAGTGGGGGGCACATTTAACTATGGCTACACCTTC. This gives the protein CASSLVGGTFNYGYTF.

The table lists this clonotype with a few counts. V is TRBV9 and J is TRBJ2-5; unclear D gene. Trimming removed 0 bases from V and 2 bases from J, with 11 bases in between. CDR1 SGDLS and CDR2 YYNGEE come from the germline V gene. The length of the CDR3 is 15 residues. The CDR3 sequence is CASSVGAPLQETQYF. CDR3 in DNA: TGTGCCAGCAGCGTAGGGGCGCCCCTACAAGAGACCCAGTACTTC. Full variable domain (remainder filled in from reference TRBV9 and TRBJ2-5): DSGVTQTPKHLITATGQRVTLRCSPRSGDLSVYWYQQSLDQGLQFLIQYYNGEERAKGNILERFSAQQFPDLHSELNLSSLELGDSALYFCASSVGAPLQETQYFGPGTRLLVL.

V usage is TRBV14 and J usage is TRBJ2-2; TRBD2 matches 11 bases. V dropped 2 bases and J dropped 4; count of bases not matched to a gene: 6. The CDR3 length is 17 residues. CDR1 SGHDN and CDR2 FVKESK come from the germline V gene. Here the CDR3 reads CASSQSLAGETTGELFF. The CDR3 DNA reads TGTGCCAGCAGCCAATCACTAGCGGGGGAGACCACCGGGGAGCTGTTTTTT. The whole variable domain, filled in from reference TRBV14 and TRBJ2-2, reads EAGVTQFPSHSVIEKGQTVTLRCDPISGHDNLYWYRRVMGKEIKFLLHFVKESKQDESGMPNNRFLAERTGGTYSTLKVQPAELEDSGVYFCASSQSLAGETTGELFFGEGSRLTVL.

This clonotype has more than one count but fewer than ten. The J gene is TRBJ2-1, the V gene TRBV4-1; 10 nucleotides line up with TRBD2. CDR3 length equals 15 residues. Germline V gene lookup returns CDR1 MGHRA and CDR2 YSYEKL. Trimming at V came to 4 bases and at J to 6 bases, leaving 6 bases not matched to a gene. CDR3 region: CASSRPSGSGNEQFF. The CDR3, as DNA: TGCGCCAGCAGCCGTCCTAGCGGGAGTGGCAATGAGCAGTTCTTC.

This CDR3 is CASSPSGKTDTQYF. The CDR3 DNA follows: TGTGCCAGCAGTCCTAGCGGAAAGACAGATACGCAGTATTTT. This chain joins TRBV12-3 or TRBV12-4 and TRBJ2-3, with 7 nucleotides matching TRBD2. The V and J ends lost 5 bases and 3 bases, in that order; junction bases with no gene match: 5. This CDR3 comprises 14 residues.

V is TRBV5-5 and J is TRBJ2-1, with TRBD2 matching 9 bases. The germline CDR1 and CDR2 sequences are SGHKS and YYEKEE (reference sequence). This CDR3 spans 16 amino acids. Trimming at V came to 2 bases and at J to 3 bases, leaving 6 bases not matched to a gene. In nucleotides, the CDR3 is TGTGCCAGCAGCTTAATGGGCGGGAGGGGCTACAATGAGCAGTTCTTC. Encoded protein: CASSLMGGRGYNEQFF.

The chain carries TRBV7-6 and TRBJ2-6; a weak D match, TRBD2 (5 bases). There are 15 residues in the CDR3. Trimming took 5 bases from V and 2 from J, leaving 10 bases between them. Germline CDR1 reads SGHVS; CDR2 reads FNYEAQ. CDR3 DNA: TGTGCCAGCAGCGCCACTAGAACTGGGGCCAACGTCCTGACTTTC. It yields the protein CASSATRTGANVLTF.

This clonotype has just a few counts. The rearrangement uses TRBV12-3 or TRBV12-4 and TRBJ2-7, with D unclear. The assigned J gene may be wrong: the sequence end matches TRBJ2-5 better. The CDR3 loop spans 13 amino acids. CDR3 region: CASSLDPGETQYF. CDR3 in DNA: TGTGCCAGCAGTTTAGACCCCGGAGAGACCCAGTACTTC.

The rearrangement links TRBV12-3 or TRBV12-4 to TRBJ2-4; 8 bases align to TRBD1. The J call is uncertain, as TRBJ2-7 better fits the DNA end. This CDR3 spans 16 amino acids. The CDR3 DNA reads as TGTGCCAGCAGTCCCGGACAGGGTTTTTCTCTATACGAGCAGTACTTC. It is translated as CASSPGQGFSLYEQYF.

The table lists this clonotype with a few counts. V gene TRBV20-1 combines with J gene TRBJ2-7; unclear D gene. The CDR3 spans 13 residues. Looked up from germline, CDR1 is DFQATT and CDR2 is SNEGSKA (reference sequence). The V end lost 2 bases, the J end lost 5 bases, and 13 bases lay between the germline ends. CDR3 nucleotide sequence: TGCAGTGCTAGACTCGCGGCCATCCACGAGCAGTACTTC. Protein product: CSARLAAIHEQYF.

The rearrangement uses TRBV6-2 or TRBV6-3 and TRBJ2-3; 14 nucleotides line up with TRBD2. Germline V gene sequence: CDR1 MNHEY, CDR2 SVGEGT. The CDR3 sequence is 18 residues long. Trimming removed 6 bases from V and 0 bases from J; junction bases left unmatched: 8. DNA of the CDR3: TGTGCCAGCAGACTCGGACTAGCGGGGGGCCAAAGCACAGATACGCAGTATTTT. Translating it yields CASRLGLAGGQSTDTQYF.